The rows below give T cell receptor beta chains drawn from one sample of a study of long-term antiretroviral therapy in people with HIV. Here immunoSEQ multiplex PCR was the method, and the copy in TCRdb shows in-frame clones only, minus some. The repertoire holds tens of thousands of clones, with less than 98% as singletons. This material consisted of unsorted PBMCs, taken 6.9 years after starting antiretroviral therapy. The receptors stem from a man under 40 with HIV. Both conserved end residues are part of each CDR3. A D gene is named only where the DNA matches it firmly. Rows may omit the clone size; those that give it use once, few, many or a size class.

j_call | d_call | v_call | clone_size | cdr3_aa | cdr3_nt
TRBJ1-1 | - | TRBV7-3 | once | CASSPFPGQGAFF | TGTGCCAGCAGCCCATTTCCGGGACAAGGAGCTTTCTTT
TRBJ1-2 | - | TRBV7-2 | - | CASSLVDSPPYGYTF | TGTGCCAGCAGCTTAGTGGACAGCCCTCCCTATGGCTACACCTTC
TRBJ1-4 | - | TRBV29-1 | - | CSVGQRNEKLFF | TGCAGCGTTGGACAGCGAAATGAAAAACTGTTTTTT
TRBJ1-1 | - | TRBV5-1 | - | CASSLAQTNTEAFF | TGCGCCAGCAGCTTGGCCCAGACGAACACTGAAGCTTTCTTT
TRBJ1-3 | - | TRBV29-1 | - | CSVVGEALHSGNTIYF | TGCAGCGTTGTGGGCGAGGCTCTACACTCTGGAAACACCATATATTTT
TRBJ1-2 | - | TRBV19 | - | CASSAPGDGGYTF | TGTGCCAGTAGTGCCCCAGGGGATGGGGGCTACACCTTC
TRBJ1-5 | - | TRBV5-6 | - | CASQTSNQPQHF | TGTGCCAGCCAGACTAGCAATCAGCCCCAGCATTTT
TRBJ1-1 | - | TRBV12-2 | - | CASRSRGEDTEAFF | TGTGCAAGTCGCTCCAGGGGGGAGGACACTGAAGCTTTCTTT
TRBJ2-7 | - | TRBV11-2 | once | CASGLSGDHYEQYF | TGTGCCAGCGGATTATCCGGGGATCACTACGAGCAGTACTTC
TRBJ2-1 | - | TRBV11-2 | - | CASSFLRELWVGYNEQFF | TGTGCCAGCAGCTTTTTACGGGAGCTGTGGGTGGGATACAATGAGCAGTTCTTC
TRBJ2-5 | TRBD1 | TRBV2 | once | CASTLDRAQETQYF | TGTGCCAGCACCTTGGACAGGGCTCAAGAGACCCAGTACTTC
TRBJ2-3 | - | TRBV5-8 | - | CASSLDSTDTQYF | TGTGCCAGCAGCCTGGACTCGACAGATACGCAGTATTTT
TRBJ2-1 | - | TRBV6-1 | - | CASSEAVTGQGKIF | TGTGCCAGCAGTGAAGCGGTAACCGGGCAGGGGAAGATCTTC
TRBJ1-2 | - | TRBV18 | - | CASSPDLQGFGGYTF | TGTGCCAGCTCACCTGACTTACAGGGATTTGGCGGCTACACCTTC
TRBJ2-7 | - | TRBV5-1 | - | CASSLAGGESEQYF | TGCGCCAGCAGCTTGGCAGGCGGGGAAAGCGAGCAGTACTTC
TRBJ2-1 | TRBD2 | TRBV19 | - | CASSITTSGDNEQFF | TGTGCCAGTAGTATAACAACTAGCGGGGACAATGAGCAGTTCTTC
TRBJ1-2 | TRBD1 | TRBV19 | - | CAVKAGQADGYTF | TGTGCCGTCAAGGCCGGACAGGCGGATGGCTACACCTTC
TRBJ1-5 | TRBD1 | TRBV6-5 | once | CASSYRDRVNQPQHF | TGTGCCAGCAGTTACCGGGACAGGGTTAATCAGCCCCAGCATTTT
TRBJ1-4 | - | TRBV7-9 | - | CASSLTEKLFF | TGTGCCAGCAGCTTAACGGAAAAACTGTTTTTT
TRBJ1-2 | - | TRBV7-9 | - | CASSPGGAYGYTF | TGTGCCAGCAGCCCAGGTGGGGCCTATGGCTACACCTTC
TRBJ1-1 | - | TRBV7-9 | - | CASSSPGVTEAFF | TGTGCCAGCAGCTCTCCAGGGGTAACTGAAGCTTTCTTT
TRBJ2-5 | TRBD2 | TRBV5-1 | - | CASSATSGSASGETQYF | TGCGCCAGCAGCGCGACTAGCGGGAGTGCCTCGGGAGAGACCCAGTACTTC
TRBJ2-5 | TRBD2 | TRBV6-6 | - | CASRASGLQETQYF | TGTGCCAGCAGGGCTAGCGGACTCCAAGAGACCCAGTACTTC
TRBJ2-1 | - | TRBV4-3 | - | CASSQELREKQFF | TGCGCCAGCAGCCAAGAGTTACGGGAGAAGCAGTTCTTC
TRBJ1-5 | - | TRBV30 | - | CAWSRGENQPQHF | TGTGCCTGGAGTCGGGGGGAAAATCAGCCCCAGCATTTT
TRBJ2-7 | - | TRBV7-6 | - | CASSLSGLYEQYF | TGTGCCAGCAGCTTAAGTGGCCTATACGAGCAGTACTTC
TRBJ2-1 | - | TRBV11-2 | - | CASSRGPGAGSNEQFF | TGTGCCAGCAGTCGTGGGCCTGGGGCAGGCTCGAATGAGCAGTTCTTC
TRBJ2-5 | - | TRBV11-2 | once | CASSLLDSSRETQYF | TGTGCCAGCAGCTTACTTGACAGTTCCCGGGAGACCCAGTACTTC